This T cell receptor (beta chain) was retrieved from a study of PD-1 blockade in classical Hodgkin lymphoma. Concerning this clone: The target antigen is unknown.

The data were produced by immunoSEQ multiplex PCR, yet TCRdb's version contains in-frame clones alone and is incomplete. Altogether about 90,000 clones are present, about nine tenths being singletons, with the ten largest covering under 3%. Time point specified: cycle 4 day 1 (C4D1), after five to seven weeks of nivolumab. Relapses following autologous stem cell transplantation were seen in all patients, with brentuximab vedotin exposure varying. Whole-study results and caveats: After ASCT, patients who started nivolumab under 1 year later were excluded. While CD8+ TCR diversity did not rise significantly by C4D1, CD4+ TCR diversity did.

In germline, CDR1 is SGHTA, CDR2 FQGTGA. Trimming shortened V by 5 bases and J by 6 bases, and 13 bases separated the two germline ends. There are 13 residues in the CDR3. This specimen was peripheral blood mononuclear cells (PBMCs), taken before the fourth cycle of nivolumab. The sequence was obtained from a human donor with classical Hodgkin lymphoma. This chain links TRBV7-3 with TRBJ2-5; D tentatively fits TRBD1 or TRBD2 (5 bases each). This CDR3 is CASSRDARKTQYF. CDR3 DNA: TGTGCCAGCAGCCGGGACGCTCGAAAGACCCAGTACTTC. The whole variable domain, remainder taken from reference TRBV7-3 and TRBJ2-5, is GAGVSQTPSNKVTEKGKYVELRCDPISGHTALYWYRQSLGQGPEFLIYFQGTGAADDSGLPNDRFFAVRPEGSVSTLKIQRTERGDSAVYLCASSRDARKTQYFGPGTRLLVL.